Presented here are 30 T cell receptor beta chains from one specimen sequenced in a study of shared clonotypes between healthy human individuals. Some clones are missing from TCRdb's copy, which holds only in-frame ones; the method was immunoSEQ multiplex PCR. This sample has roughly 2.5 million clones, with around 90% found just once. The sequencing sample was made of naive CD4+ T cells sorted from blood. Noted subset: CD45RA+ positively selected. Source of these receptors: a man younger than 35 in good health.

This clone occurred once. This chain uses TRBV30 with TRBJ1-5, with D possibly matching TRBD1 (5 bases). Between the trimmed V and J ends, which lost 5 bases and 6 bases, there was a span of 17 bases. This CDR3 spans 14 amino acids. CDR1 and CDR2 from the germline V gene are GTSNPN and SVGIG (reference sequence). CDR3 protein: CAWGDGTYSQPQHF. For the CDR3, the DNA is TGTGCCTGGGGGGACGGGACCTACAGTCAGCCCCAGCATTTT.

This chain links TRBV30 with TRBJ2-5; D perhaps matches TRBD2 (6 bases). The germline V gene encodes CDR1 GTSNPN and CDR2 SVGIG (reference sequence). V lost 3 bases and J 5 bases, leaving 13 bases between the germline ends. The CDR3 runs 13 residues. The CDR3 sequence: CAWSGGGFETQYF. CDR3 DNA: TGTGCCTGGAGCGGCGGAGGGTTCGAGACCCAGTACTTC.

This clone turned up a few times. The chain uses TRBV11-2 and TRBJ1-2; 8 nucleotides agree with TRBD1. The J segment lost 4 bases and the V segment lost 5 bases, leaving 3 bases of the junction unmatched. Germline CDR1 SGHAT, CDR2 FQNNGV. CDR3 size: 13 residues. For the CDR3, the DNA is TGTGCCAGCAGCCTAGGACAGGGCTATGGCTACACCTTC. Protein: CASSLGQGYGYTF.

Here the CDR3 reads CASRSASGQAYYGYTF. CDR3 sequence (DNA): TGTGCCAGTCGGTCGGCAAGCGGGCAGGCTTACTATGGCTACACCTTC. This chain links TRBV19 with TRBJ1-2; D is undetermined. The CDR3 is 16 residues long. In germline, CDR1 is LNHDA, CDR2 SQIVND (reference sequence). Trimming took 8 bases from V and 3 from J, leaving 22 bases between them.

The table lists this clone with a count of one. This chain connects TRBV19 to TRBJ1-2, with a tentative D call TRBD1 (5 bases). V was pared by 5 bases and J by 4 bases, with 8 bases between. The CDR3 spans 12 residues. The V gene's germline CDR1 is LNHDA and CDR2 SQIVND (reference sequence). As DNA, the CDR3 is TGTGCCAGTAGTCCACAGGCCTATGGCTACACCTTC. Its translation is CASSPQAYGYTF.

This chain connects TRBV27 to TRBJ1-1; TRBD1 is a possible D gene (5 bases). V was pared by 4 bases and J by 4 bases, with 10 bases between. This CDR3 is built from 13 residues. CDR1 MNHEY and CDR2 SMNVEV come from the germline V gene (reference sequence). The CDR3 here is CASSSRRGTEAFF. In DNA form, the CDR3 reads TGTGCCAGCAGTTCTCGGAGGGGCACTGAAGCTTTCTTT.

The chain recombines TRBV11-2 with TRBJ1-6, with D uncertain. CDR3 length: 16 residues. Trimming removed 4 bases from V and 1 base from J, with 11 bases in between. From germline, CDR1 is SGHAT and CDR2 FQNNGV. The CDR3 here is CASSSPRGSYNSPLHF. The CDR3, as DNA: TGTGCCAGCAGCTCCCCGCGAGGTTCCTATAATTCACCCCTCCACTTT.

This rearrangement joins TRBV15 to TRBJ2-5; D uncertain. The germline V and J ends were trimmed by 3 bases and 7 bases, with 12 bases remaining between them. The CDR3 is made up of 13 amino acids. CDR1 and CDR2 (germline): LNHNV, YYDKDF (reference sequence). The CDR3 DNA reads TGTGCCACCAGCAGGGAGAGTACGGGGACCCAGTACTTC. This encodes CATSRESTGTQYF. The complete variable domain, with remaining parts taken from reference TRBV15 and TRBJ2-5, reads DAMVIQNPRYQVTQFGKPVTLSCSQTLNHNVMYWYQQKSSQAPKLLFHYYDKDFNNEADTPDNFQSRRPNTSFCFLDIRSPGLGDTAMYLCATSRESTGTQYFGPGTRLLVL.

V and J are TRBV10-3 and TRBJ2-7; 8 bases are a match to TRBD2. Germline V gene lookup returns CDR1 ENHRY and CDR2 SYGVKD. The CDR3 sequence is 13 residues long. V dropped 10 bases and J dropped 7; count of bases not matched to a gene: 12. Here the CDR3 DNA reads TGTGCCACTACAGCGGGAGTAAGGTGGGAGCAGTACTTC. This encodes CATTAGVRWEQYF.

The chain combines TRBV29-1 with TRBJ2-1, with 8 bases that match TRBD2. The CDR3 is 14 residues long. Looked up from germline, CDR1 is SQVTM and CDR2 is ANQGSEA. V lost 0 bases, J lost 10 bases, and 8 bases stayed unmatched. CDR3 residues: CSVEEISGSKEQFF. Here the CDR3 DNA reads TGCAGCGTTGAAGAGATAAGCGGGAGCAAGGAGCAGTTCTTC.

This rearrangement joins TRBV6-5 to TRBJ2-3; TRBD2 matches at 7 bases. CDR1 is MNHEY and CDR2 is SVGAGI in the germline V gene. V dropped 6 bases and J dropped 2; count of bases not matched to a gene: 8. The CDR3 totals 15 residues. The CDR3 DNA is TGTGCCAGCAGCCCAGCGGGATCACTCACAGATACGCAGTATTTT. Translating it yields CASSPAGSLTDTQYF.

To note about this clone: Other nucleotide sequences in the sample specify the same CDR3. V gene TRBV5-1 combines with J gene TRBJ2-5, with a weak D call TRBD2 (6 bases). V lost 3 bases to trimming and J lost 5 bases, with 11 bases between them. The CDR3 consists of 13 residues. The V gene's germline CDR1 is SGHRS and CDR2 YFSETQ. Here the CDR3 reads CASSYGTSETQYF. The CDR3 DNA is TGCGCCAGCAGCTATGGGACTTCGGAGACCCAGTACTTC.

The chain employs TRBV25-1 and TRBJ2-3; D not certain. Germline CDR1 and CDR2: MGHDK and SYGVNS. V lost 4 bases to trimming and J lost 3 bases, with 11 bases between them. The CDR3 runs 14 residues. CDR3 nucleotides: TGTGCCAGCAGTGCCCTCTTAACAACAGATACGCAGTATTTT. Its translation: CASSALLTTDTQYF.

This clone came up a few times. This sample also contains other DNA sequences that code for the same CDR3. The chain has TRBV6-1 and TRBJ1-5; 7 positions match TRBD1. J lost 6 bases, V lost 4 bases, and 6 bases had no gene match. There are 14 residues in the CDR3. Germline V gene data show CDR1 as MNHNS and CDR2 as SASEGT. The DNA of the CDR3 is TGTGCCAGCAGTGGATCAGGGGGGAGTCAGCCCCAGCATTTT. As protein: CASSGSGGSQPQHF.

This chain uses TRBV30 with TRBJ2-3, with D perhaps TRBD2 (6 bases). The CDR3 has 16 amino acids. V was clipped by 7 bases and J by 3 bases, with 23 bases between them. Germline CDR1 is GTSNPN and CDR2 is SVGIG (reference sequence). In DNA form, the CDR3 reads TGTGCCTCTAGCCAAGGGGCGGGGAGACTTACAGATACGCAGTATTTT. Its translation: CASSQGAGRLTDTQYF. Full variable domain (outside the CDR3, taken from reference TRBV30 and TRBJ2-3): SQTIHQWPATLVQPVGSPLSLECTVEGTSNPNLYWYRQAAGRGLQLLFYSVGIGQISSEVPQNLSASRPQDRQFILSSKKLLLSDSGFYLCASSQGAGRLTDTQYFGPGTRLTVL.

The J gene is TRBJ2-7, the V gene TRBV6-5; 7 bases map to TRBD2. Trimming at V came to 4 bases and at J to 5 bases, leaving 11 bases not matched to a gene. The CDR3 is 15 amino acids. Germline CDR1 and CDR2: MNHEY and SVGAGI. CDR3 in DNA: TGTGCCAGCAGTTCGGGGTGGGAGGGCTACCACGAGCAGTACTTC. Translated: CASSSGWEGYHEQYF.

The gene calls are TRBV7-9 and TRBJ2-3; 12 nucleotides agree with TRBD2. The CDR3 is 17 residues long. The germline CDR1 and CDR2 sequences are SEHNR and FQNEAQ (reference sequence). V lost 4 bases, J lost 0 bases, and 5 bases stayed unmatched. The CDR3 loop is CASSSSGTSGSTDTQYF. The DNA for the CDR3 is TGTGCCAGCAGCTCCTCCGGGACTAGCGGGAGCACAGATACGCAGTATTTT. Full variable domain (outside the CDR3, taken from reference TRBV7-9 and TRBJ2-3): DTGVSQNPRHKITKRGQNVTFRCDPISEHNRLYWYRQTLGQGPEFLTYFQNEAQLEKSRLLSDRFSAERPKGSFSTLEIQRTEQGDSAMYLCASSSSGTSGSTDTQYFGPGTRLTVL.

The chain couples TRBV12-2 to TRBJ2-2. TRBV12-2 is an annotated pseudogene. This CDR3 has 17 residues. The CDR3 spells CASRLAPTPSNTGELFF. The CDR3 nucleotides are TGTGCAAGTCGCTTAGCGCCCACCCCTTCAAACACCGGGGAGCTGTTTTTT.

The chain has TRBV30 and TRBJ2-7, with D possibly being TRBD1 (6 bases). Trimming took off 8 bases at V and 7 bases at J, with 21 bases between the two ends. In germline, CDR1 is GTSNPN, CDR2 SVGIG (reference sequence). The CDR3 spans 13 residues. The DNA for the CDR3 is TGTGCCGGAAGGAGAACAGGGATGGGTGAGCAGTACTTC. Its protein is CAGRRTGMGEQYF.

The chain combines TRBV28 with TRBJ2-7; D not resolved. V was cut by 6 bases and J by 2 bases, with 14 bases left in between. Germline V lookup: CDR1 MDHEN, CDR2 SYDVKM. CDR3 length equals 14 residues. As DNA, the CDR3 is TGTGCCAGCAGCCCCAGATATAGACCCTACGAGCAGTACTTC. It yields the protein CASSPRYRPYEQYF. The variable domain in full, with the rest retrieved from reference TRBV28 and TRBJ2-7, is DVKVTQSSRYLVKRTGEKVFLECVQDMDHENMFWYRQDPGLGLRLIYFSYDVKMKEKGDIPEGYSVSREKKERFSLILESASTNQTSMYLCASSPRYRPYEQYFGPGTRLTVT.

Comments on this clone: Other DNA sequences within the sample encode an identical CDR3. This chain joins TRBV6-1 and TRBJ2-7, with 12 bases aligning to TRBD2. Trimming cost V 4 bases and J 5 bases; bases outside gene matches: 3. The germline V gene encodes CDR1 MNHNS and CDR2 SASEGT. This CDR3 contains 14 residues. The CDR3 nucleotides read TGTGCCAGCAGTGTGACTAGCGGGAGTAACGAGCAGTACTTC. This codes for CASSVTSGSNEQYF.

The chain has TRBV6-5 and TRBJ1-2; the D gene is possibly TRBD1 (6 bases). V was pared by 4 bases and J by 7 bases, with 16 bases between. The germline V gene encodes CDR1 MNHEY and CDR2 SVGAGI. The CDR3 consists of 14 residues. The CDR3 reads CASSSTGMGGGYTF. DNA for the CDR3: TGTGCCAGCAGTTCTACAGGGATGGGGGGTGGCTACACCTTC.

The gene calls are TRBV11-2 and TRBJ2-2, with D possibly called TRBD1 or TRBD2 (6 bases each). This CDR3 is 14 amino acids long. CDR1 is SGHAT, CDR2 FQNNGV, per germline. V was shortened by 1 base and J by 9 bases, with 12 bases between the two germline ends. The CDR3 sequence: CASSLVPGAWELFF. CDR3 sequence (DNA): TGTGCCAGCAGCTTAGTCCCGGGGGCGTGGGAGCTGTTTTTT. Full variable domain (remainder filled in from reference TRBV11-2 and TRBJ2-2): EAGVAQSPRYKIIEKRQSVAFWCNPISGHATLYWYQQILGQGPKLLIQFQNNGVVDDSQLPKDRFSAERLKGVDSTLKIQPAKLEDSAVYLCASSLVPGAWELFFGEGSRLTVL.

CDR3 DNA sequence: TGTGCCAGCAGCCCGGGACAGAACGACTTTAATGAAAAACTGTTTTTT. Amino acid sequence: CASSPGQNDFNEKLFF. The chain combines TRBV11-2 with TRBJ1-4; TRBD1 matches at 7 bases. This CDR3 is 16 amino acids long. Per germline, CDR1 SGHAT and CDR2 FQNNGV. V shed 5 bases, J shed 4 bases, and the junction held 10 bases outside the gene matches.

A note on this clone: Other nucleotide sequences from this sample produce the same CDR3. The chain combines TRBV7-2 with TRBJ2-1, with D possibly TRBD1 on 5 matching bases. Germline-derived CDR1 and CDR2 are SGHTA and FQGNSA. The CDR3 sequence is 13 residues long. V was clipped by 2 bases and J by 10 bases, with 12 bases between them. CDR3 nucleotides: TGTGCCAGCAGCTTACAGGGCCTGGGGGAGCAGTTCTTC. It codes for CASSLQGLGEQFF. The full variable domain, in which reference TRBV7-2 and TRBJ2-1 provide the parts outside the CDR3, is GAGVSQSPSNKVTEKGKDVELRCDPISGHTALYWYRQSLGQGLEFLIYFQGNSAPDKSGLPSDRFSAERTGGSVSTLTIQRTQQEDSAVYLCASSLQGLGEQFFGPGTRLTVL.

This chain joins TRBV9 and TRBJ2-6; the D call may be TRBD1 or TRBD2 (6 bases each). CDR1 is SGDLS and CDR2 is YYNGEE in the germline V gene. The CDR3 loop spans 16 amino acids. Trimming stripped 3 bases from V and 0 bases from J, with 10 bases between. CDR3 sequence reads: CASSAWGASGANVLTF. The DNA of the CDR3 is TGTGCCAGCAGCGCATGGGGGGCCTCTGGGGCCAACGTCCTGACTTTC.

Points on this clone: The same CDR3 also results from other DNA sequences found in this sample. This chain joins TRBV18 and TRBJ1-5; D is unclear. The germline gives CDR1 KGHSH, CDR2 LQKENI. There are 13 residues in the CDR3. Trimming cost V 3 bases and J 3 bases, with 6 bases left between them. The CDR3 loop reads CASSPGNNQPQHF. The CDR3 DNA reads TGTGCCAGCTCACCGGGGAACAATCAGCCCCAGCATTTT.

V is TRBV7-2 and J is TRBJ2-2; D is perhaps TRBD1 (5 bases). In germline, CDR1 is SGHTA, CDR2 FQGNSA. This CDR3 contains 15 residues. Trimming shortened V by 2 bases and J by 0 bases, and 7 bases separated the two germline ends. This CDR3 is CASSLRQTNTGELFF. As DNA, the CDR3 is TGTGCCAGCAGCTTAAGACAGACGAACACCGGGGAGCTGTTTTTT.

The chain joins TRBV7-2 to TRBJ2-2, with TRBD1 matching 11 bases. Per the germline V gene, CDR1 is SGHTA and CDR2 is FQGNSA. Trimming removed 5 bases from V and 6 bases from J; junction bases left unmatched: 8. The CDR3 is made up of 16 amino acids. CDR3 DNA sequence: TGTGCCAGCAGCCGCGCGGACAGGGGGCGCTCCGGGGAGCTGTTTTTT. Protein: CASSRADRGRSGELFF.

The chain joins TRBV18 to TRBJ1-3, with 7 bases aligning to TRBD1. Germline V lookup: CDR1 KGHSH, CDR2 LQKENI. This CDR3 is 15 amino acids long. The V and J ends lost 4 bases and 8 bases, in that order; junction bases with no gene match: 11. In DNA form, the CDR3 reads TGTGCCAGCTCACTGGTCGGACAGGTCCAAGACACCATATATTTT. Protein: CASSLVGQVQDTIYF.